The rows below give T cell receptor beta chains drawn from one sample of a study of blood T cell repertoires in COVID-19. Using immunoSEQ multiplex PCR, the repertoire was profiled, and TCRdb retains in-frame clones only, with some absent. The data hold about 390,000 clones, with just under 90% observed a single time. Sample: PBMCs or T cells enriched from blood (not recorded which). These receptors all stem from a woman aged 50 to 60 who had recovered from COVID-19. Each CDR3 is given with its conserved first and last residue. Fields, in order: D gene, clone size, J gene, V gene, CDR3 protein, CDR3 DNA. D genes are given only for firm matches. The size of a clone is reported for some rows only, either as once, few or many, or as a class for expanded clones.

>NA|NA|TRBJ1-4|TRBV7-8
CASSSRVVEKLFF
TGTGCCAGCAGCTCCAGGGTTGTTGAAAAACTGTTTTTT
>NA|NA|TRBJ2-7|TRBV5-1
CASSPGDPYEQYF
TGCGCCAGCAGCCCAGGGGACCCCTACGAGCAGTACTTC
>NA|NA|TRBJ1-4|TRBV5-1
CASSFGRGSTNEKLFF
TGCGCCAGCAGCTTTGGGAGGGGATCAACTAATGAAAAACTGTTTTTT
>NA|NA|TRBJ1-4|TRBV7-6
CASSASPHPNEKLFF
TGTGCCAGCAGCGCCAGTCCCCACCCCAATGAAAAACTGTTTTTT
>NA|NA|TRBJ1-2|TRBV19
CASSLAGQANYGYTF
TGTGCCAGTAGTCTAGCAGGCCAAGCTAACTATGGCTACACCTTC
>NA|NA|TRBJ1-4|TRBV5-1
CASSLGTENEKLFF
TGCGCCAGCAGCTTGGGGACAGAGAATGAAAAACTGTTTTTT
>TRBD1|NA|TRBJ2-1|TRBV5-1
CASSFDRDFNEQFF
TGCGCCAGCAGCTTCGACAGGGATTTCAATGAGCAGTTCTTC
>NA|NA|TRBJ1-4|TRBV4-3
CASSQVEGATNEKLFF
TGCGCCAGCAGCCAAGTTGAGGGTGCAACTAATGAAAAACTGTTTTTT
>NA|NA|TRBJ2-6|TRBV6-2/TRBV6-3
CASSYPILRANVLTF
TGTGCCAGCAGTTACCCTATCTTGAGGGCCAACGTCCTGACTTTC
>NA|NA|TRBJ1-2|TRBV3-1/TRBV3-2
CASSSRGYGYTF
TGTGCCAGCAGTTCAAGGGGGTATGGCTACACCTTC
>TRBD1|NA|TRBJ2-2|TRBV7-6
CASSLEGTANTGELFF
TGTGCCAGCAGCTTAGAAGGGACAGCGAACACCGGGGAGCTGTTTTTT
>NA|NA|TRBJ2-1|TRBV3-1/TRBV3-2
CASSLGQFYEQFF
TGTGCCAGCAGCCTTGGACAGTTCTATGAGCAGTTCTTC
>NA|once|TRBJ1-3|TRBV19
CASSIAGYTIYF
TGTGCCAGTAGTATAGCTGGCTACACCATATATTTT
>NA|NA|TRBJ2-3|TRBV6-5
CASSYSKTHTQYF
TGTGCCAGCAGTTACTCGAAAACTCATACGCAGTATTTT
>TRBD1|once|TRBJ1-6|TRBV18
CASSPPRQGAGSSPLHF
TGTGCCAGCTCACCACCCCGACAGGGGGCAGGGAGTTCACCCCTCCACTTT
>TRBD1|NA|TRBJ1-1|TRBV24-1
CATSETGLNTEAFF
TGTGCCACCAGTGAGACAGGGTTGAACACTGAAGCTTTCTTT
>NA|NA|TRBJ1-1|TRBV23-1
CASSRPGHTRPGIMNTEAFF
TGCGCCAGCAGTCGACCGGGACATACCCGTCCAGGAATCATGAACACTGAAGCTTTCTTT
>TRBD1|once|TRBJ1-1|TRBV6-5
CASSYDRGRTEAFF
TGTGCCAGCAGTTACGACAGGGGGCGGACTGAAGCTTTCTTT
>TRBD2|few|TRBJ2-2|TRBV19
CASTSSRGGRTGELFF
TGTGCCAGTACCTCCTCCCGGGGGGGCAGAACCGGGGAGCTGTTTTTT
>NA|NA|TRBJ2-7|TRBV7-9
CASSSNYEQYF
TGTGCCAGCAGCTCAAACTACGAGCAGTACTTC
>TRBD1|NA|TRBJ1-6|TRBV9
CASSVAGTGSYNSPLHF
TGTGCCAGCAGCGTGGCCGGGACAGGCTCCTATAATTCACCCCTCCACTTT
>TRBD2|few|TRBJ2-1|TRBV6-1
CASSELAGGNEQFF
TGTGCCAGCAGTGAACTAGCGGGGGGTAATGAGCAGTTCTTC
>NA|NA|TRBJ1-3|TRBV14
CASSQVNLRTSTGNTIYF
TGTGCCAGCAGCCAAGTTAATTTGAGAACTTCAACTGGAAACACCATATATTTT
>NA|NA|TRBJ1-3|TRBV7-2
CASSLVLGNTIYF
TGTGCCAGCAGCTTAGTTCTGGGAAACACCATATATTTT
>NA|NA|TRBJ1-6|TRBV19
CASSSKGHGGTPLHF
TGTGCCAGTAGTAGTAAAGGCCATGGCGGGACACCCCTCCACTTT
>TRBD2|NA|TRBJ2-1|TRBV7-3
CASSSSGGRNEQFF
TGTGCCAGCAGCTCTAGCGGGGGGAGGAATGAGCAGTTCTTC
>NA|NA|TRBJ1-3|TRBV28
CASSGRTLGNTIYF
TGTGCCAGCAGTGGGCGTACCCTTGGAAACACCATATATTTT
>NA|NA|TRBJ1-1|TRBV21-1
CASSVRDRGTTEAFF
TGTGCCAGCAGCGTCCGGGACAGGGGGACCACTGAAGCTTTCTTT
>TRBD1|NA|TRBJ2-3|TRBV7-9
CASSFDRGVDTQYF
TGTGCCAGCAGCTTTGACAGGGGGGTAGATACGCAGTATTTT
>TRBD2|NA|TRBJ2-1|TRBV6-2/TRBV6-3
CASSLAGRDNEQFF
TGTGCCAGCAGCCTAGCGGGGCGAGACAATGAGCAGTTCTTC
>NA|NA|TRBJ1-2|TRBV7-9
CASSSPGSYGYTF
TGTGCCAGCAGCTCTCCGGGTAGCTATGGCTACACCTTC
>NA|NA|TRBJ1-6|TRBV4-3
CASSVNRAGYSPLHF
TGCGCCAGCAGCGTGAACAGGGCTGGTTACTCACCCCTCCACTTT
>TRBD1|NA|TRBJ2-7|TRBV11-1
CASRRQGASYEQYF
TGTGCCAGCCGGCGACAGGGGGCTTCCTACGAGCAGTACTTC
>TRBD1|NA|TRBJ2-1|TRBV6-2/TRBV6-3
CASSRDRVGNEQFF
TGTGCCAGCAGTCGAGACAGGGTAGGAAATGAGCAGTTCTTC
>NA|NA|TRBJ2-2|TRBV3-1/TRBV3-2
CASSPRQLNTGELFF
TGTGCCAGCAGCCCGAGGCAGCTGAACACCGGGGAGCTGTTTTTT
>TRBD1|NA|TRBJ1-2|TRBV24-1
CATSDTGTEHGYTF
TGTGCCACCAGTGATACCGGGACAGAGCATGGCTACACCTTC
>TRBD2|once|TRBJ2-3|TRBV2
CASHGGTRTDTQYF
TGTGCCAGCCACGGGGGGACTAGGACAGATACGCAGTATTTT
>NA|NA|TRBJ2-1|TRBV4-1
CASSQDGASRGPYNEQFF
TGCGCCAGCAGCCAAGATGGGGCGTCGCGGGGGCCCTACAATGAGCAGTTCTTC
>TRBD1|NA|TRBJ1-1|TRBV30
CAWSEGTGGGAFF
TGTGCCTGGAGTGAGGGGACAGGGGGAGGAGCTTTCTTT
>TRBD2|NA|TRBJ2-1|TRBV7-8
CASTYSGPYNEQFF
TGTGCCAGCACTTATAGCGGGCCCTACAATGAGCAGTTCTTC
>NA|NA|TRBJ1-2|TRBV28
CASSRRVFSLGYTF
TGTGCCAGCAGTAGGCGGGTTTTTTCTCTTGGCTACACCTTC
>TRBD1|few|TRBJ1-1|TRBV3-1/TRBV3-2
CASSRQGAYGTEAFF
TGTGCCAGCAGCCGACAGGGGGCGTATGGCACTGAAGCTTTCTTT
>NA|NA|TRBJ1-3|TRBV10-3
CAIGTPSGAGGNTIYF
TGTGCCATCGGTACACCCTCAGGGGCGGGTGGAAACACCATATATTTT
>NA|once|TRBJ1-5|TRBV24-1
CATSDRDQPQHF
TGTGCCACCAGTGACCGGGATCAGCCCCAGCATTTT
>TRBD2|NA|TRBJ2-1|TRBV7-2
CASRVMRGGYNEQFF
TGTGCCAGCAGGGTAATGCGGGGGGGCTACAATGAGCAGTTCTTC
>TRBD1|NA|TRBJ1-6|TRBV5-4
CASSLGGDRLTPLHF
TGTGCCAGCAGCTTGGGGGGGGACAGACTCACGCCCCTCCACTTT
>TRBD1|once|TRBJ1-2|TRBV28
CASSLKGAGGYTF
TGTGCCAGCAGTCTCAAGGGGGCCGGTGGCTACACCTTC
>NA|few|TRBJ1-1|TRBV3-1/TRBV3-2
CASSQDKTSKAFF
TGTGCCAGCAGCCAAGATAAGACAAGTAAAGCTTTCTTT
>TRBD1|NA|TRBJ2-3|TRBV24-1
CATSDQTGDASTDTQYF
TGTGCCACCAGTGATCAAACAGGGGACGCGTCCACAGATACGCAGTATTTT
>NA|NA|TRBJ2-5|TRBV15
CATNLRGGSLETQYF
TGTGCCACCAATCTCAGGGGCGGTTCATTAGAGACCCAGTACTTC
>NA|NA|TRBJ2-7|TRBV9
CASSPRVSSYEQYF
TGTGCCAGCAGCCCCCGTGTGTCCTCCTACGAGCAGTACTTC
>TRBD2|NA|TRBJ2-1|TRBV9
CASSVVGGGASYNEQFF
TGTGCCAGCAGCGTAGTGGGCGGGGGGGCCTCCTACAATGAGCAGTTCTTC
>NA|NA|TRBJ1-3|TRBV27
CASSLSRGNTIYF
TGTGCCAGCAGTTTATCCAGGGGAAACACCATATATTTT